This section outlines one T cell receptor (beta chain) sequence together with its context. TCRdb's table, derived via immunoSEQ multiplex PCR, lists solely in-frame clones and lacks some. This table holds 100,000 or so clones, about 90% found once. CDR3 length: 15 residues. Per germline, CDR1 LNHNV and CDR2 YYDKDF (reference sequence). Trimming pared 8 bases from V and 2 bases from J, leaving 13 bases between. The sample originates from a study of siplizumab effects on memory and regulatory T cells. The specimen was CD4+ T cells sorted from blood. The chain recombines TRBV15 with TRBJ2-6, with D perhaps given as TRBD1 or TRBD2 (6 bases each). The origin of this receptor is a human donor in good health. Some clones in this sample may be carry-over from other donors' samples. For the CDR3, the DNA is TGTGCCACCGTACTAAGGGGGGCTGGGGCCAACGTCCTGACTTTC. It yields the protein CATVLRGAGANVLTF.